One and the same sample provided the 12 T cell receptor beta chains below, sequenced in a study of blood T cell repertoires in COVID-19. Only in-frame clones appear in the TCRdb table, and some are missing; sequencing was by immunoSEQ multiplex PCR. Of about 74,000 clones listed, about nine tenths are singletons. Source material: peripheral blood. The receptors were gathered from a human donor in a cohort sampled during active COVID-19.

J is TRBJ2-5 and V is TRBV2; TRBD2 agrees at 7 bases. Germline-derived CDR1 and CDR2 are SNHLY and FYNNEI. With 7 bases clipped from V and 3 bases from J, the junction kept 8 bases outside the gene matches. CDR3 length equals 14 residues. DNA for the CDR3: TGTGCCAGCACGGTAATTCGGGGGGAAGAGACCCAGTACTTC. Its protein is CASTVIRGEETQYF.

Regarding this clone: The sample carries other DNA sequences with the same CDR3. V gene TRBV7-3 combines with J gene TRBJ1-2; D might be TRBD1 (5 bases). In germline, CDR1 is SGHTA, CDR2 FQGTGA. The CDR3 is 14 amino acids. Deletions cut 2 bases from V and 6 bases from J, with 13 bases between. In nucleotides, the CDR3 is TGTGCCAGCAGCTTATCGGGGGGGGGAGATGGCTACACCTTC. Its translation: CASSLSGGGDGYTF.

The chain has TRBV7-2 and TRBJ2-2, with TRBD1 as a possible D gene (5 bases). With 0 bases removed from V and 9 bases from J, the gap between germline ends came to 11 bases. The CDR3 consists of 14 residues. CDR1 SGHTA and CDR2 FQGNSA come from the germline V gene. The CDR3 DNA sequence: TGTGCCAGCAGCTTAGCGCAGGGTATGAGGGAGCTGTTTTTT. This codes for CASSLAQGMRELFF.

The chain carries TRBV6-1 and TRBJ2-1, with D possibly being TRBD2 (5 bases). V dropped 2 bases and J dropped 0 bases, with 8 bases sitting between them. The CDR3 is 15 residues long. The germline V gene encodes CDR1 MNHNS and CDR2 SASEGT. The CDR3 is CASSEPRDSYNEQFF. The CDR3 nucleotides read TGTGCCAGCAGTGAACCCCGGGACTCCTACAATGAGCAGTTCTTC.

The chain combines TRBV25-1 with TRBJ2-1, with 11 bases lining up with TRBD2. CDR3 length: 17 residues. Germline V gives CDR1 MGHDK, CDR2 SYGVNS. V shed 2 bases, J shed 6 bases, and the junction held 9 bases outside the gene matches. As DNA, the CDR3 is TGTGCCAGCAGTGAAGTGAGTAGCGGGAGGGCCAGCAATGAGCAGTTCTTC. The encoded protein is CASSEVSSGRASNEQFF.

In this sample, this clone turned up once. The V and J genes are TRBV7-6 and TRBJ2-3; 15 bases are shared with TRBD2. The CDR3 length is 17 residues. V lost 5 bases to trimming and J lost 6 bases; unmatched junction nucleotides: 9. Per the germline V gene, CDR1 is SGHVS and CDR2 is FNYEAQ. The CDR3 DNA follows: TGTGCCAGCAGCAGGTGGACTAGCGGGAGGGCAGGTGATACGCAGTATTTT. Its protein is CASSRWTSGRAGDTQYF.

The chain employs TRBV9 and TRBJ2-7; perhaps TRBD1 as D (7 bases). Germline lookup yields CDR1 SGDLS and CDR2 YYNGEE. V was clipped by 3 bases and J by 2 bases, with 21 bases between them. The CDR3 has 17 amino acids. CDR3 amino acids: CASSGDRAGTPPYEQYF. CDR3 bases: TGTGCCAGCAGCGGCGACAGGGCCGGGACTCCACCCTACGAGCAGTACTTC.

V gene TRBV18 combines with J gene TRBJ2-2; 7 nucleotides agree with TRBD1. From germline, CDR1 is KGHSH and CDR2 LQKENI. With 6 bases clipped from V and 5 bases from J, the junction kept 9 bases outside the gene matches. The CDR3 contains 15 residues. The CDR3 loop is CASSPSGTETGELFF. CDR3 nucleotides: TGTGCCAGCTCCCCCTCCGGGACAGAGACCGGGGAGCTGTTTTTT.

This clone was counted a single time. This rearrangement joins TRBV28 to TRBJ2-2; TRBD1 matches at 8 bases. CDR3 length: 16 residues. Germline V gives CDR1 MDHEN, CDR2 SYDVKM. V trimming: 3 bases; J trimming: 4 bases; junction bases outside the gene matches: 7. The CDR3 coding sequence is TGTGCCAGCAGTTTGTTCCCGCAGGGGGCCACCGGGGAGCTGTTTTTT. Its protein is CASSLFPQGATGELFF.

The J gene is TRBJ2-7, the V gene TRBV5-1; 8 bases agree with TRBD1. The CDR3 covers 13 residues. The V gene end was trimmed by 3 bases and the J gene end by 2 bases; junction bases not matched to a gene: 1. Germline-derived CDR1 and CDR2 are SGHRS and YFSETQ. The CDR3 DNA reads TGCGCCAGCAGCTCGGACAGGGCCTACGAGCAGTACTTC. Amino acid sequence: CASSSDRAYEQYF.

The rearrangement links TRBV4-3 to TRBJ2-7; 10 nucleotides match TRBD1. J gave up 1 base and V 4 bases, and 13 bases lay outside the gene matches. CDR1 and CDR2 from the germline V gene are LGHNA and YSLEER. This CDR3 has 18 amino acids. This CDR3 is CASSPGTGAFGSSYEQYF. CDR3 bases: TGCGCCAGCAGCCCCGGGACAGGGGCGTTTGGTTCATCCTACGAGCAGTACTTC.

The CDR3 protein is CATSDAATGANIQYF. CDR3 nucleotide sequence: TGTGCCACCAGTGACGCCGCAACAGGGGCAAACATTCAGTACTTC. V and J are TRBV24-1 and TRBJ2-4; TRBD1 aligns across 7 bases. The V gene end was trimmed by 4 bases and the J gene end by 6 bases; junction bases not matched to a gene: 8. Germline CDR1 and CDR2: KGHDR and SFDVKD. The CDR3 spans 15 residues.